Below, 15 T cell receptor beta chains from the same sample are listed, as sequenced in a study of breast tumors, draining lymph nodes, adjacent tissues. MiXCR was run by TCRdb on the multiplex PCR reads, yielding one entry per CDR3 protein. The sample comprises 180,000 or so distinct CDR3 sequences, roughly a third of which are singletons, and about 3.7% rests with the top ten. Breast cancer patients provided tissue from their axillary draining lymph nodes. The sample taken for sequencing was axillary lymph node tissue. All receptors derive from a female donor with breast cancer. Some clones in this sample may be carry-over from other donors' samples.

In this sample, this clonotype turned up many times. This chain connects TRBV5-1 to TRBJ1-2; D is ambiguous. The CDR3 extends over 14 amino acids. From germline, CDR1 is SGHRS and CDR2 YFSETQ. The V gene lost 0 bases and the J gene lost 8 bases, with 14 bases spanning the gap. The CDR3 DNA reads as TGCGCCAGCAGCTTGGCCGGCGGGTTCGAGGGCTACACCTTC. Its translation: CASSLAGGFEGYTF.

Ten or more counts support this clonotype. The rearrangement links TRBV27 to TRBJ2-1; TRBD2 aligns across 9 bases. The CDR3 spans 15 residues. V lost 4 bases and J lost 4; bases outside the gene matches: 5. Germline CDR1 MNHEY, CDR2 SMNVEV (reference sequence). The CDR3 protein is CASSYSGGPYNEQFF. The CDR3 DNA follows: TGTGCCAGCAGTTATAGCGGGGGCCCATACAATGAGCAGTTCTTC.

This chain connects TRBV10-3 to TRBJ1-6; no clear D gene. In germline, CDR1 is ENHRY, CDR2 SYGVKD. V was clipped by 6 bases and J by 11 bases, with 17 bases between them. The CDR3 contains 14 residues. Written as DNA, the CDR3 is TGTGCCATCAGCCTACGAGGGCATAACCCACCCCTCCACTTT. This sequence encodes CAISLRGHNPPLHF.

Note on this clonotype: Because it lacks the conserved phenylalanine or tryptophan at the end, this CDR3 is likely a read error. This sequence joins TRBV20-1 and TRBJ1-5; D is possibly TRBD1 (6 bases). Germline V gives CDR1 DFQATT, CDR2 SNEGSKA (reference sequence). The CDR3 has 14 residues. With 1 base removed from V and 4 bases from J, the gap between germline ends came to 11 bases. CDR3 region: CSARVRGGNQPQHG. The DNA of the CDR3 is TGCAGTGCTAGAGTAAGAGGGGGGAATCAGCCCCAGCATGGT.

This clonotype was picked up many times. A clone one base away is much larger, so this may be a read error. V usage is TRBV20-1 and J usage is TRBJ1-5; D unresolved. CDR3 length equals 14 residues. From germline, CDR1 is DFQATT and CDR2 SNEGSKA (reference sequence). CDR3 amino acids: CSARGSVRNPPQHF. The CDR3 DNA reads TGCAGTGCTCGCGGTTCGGTGCGCAATCCGCCCCAGCATTTT.

There are many counts of this clonotype. This chain joins TRBV28 and TRBJ1-6, with TRBD1 identical over 7 bases. This CDR3 comprises 13 residues. Germline V gene data show CDR1 as MDHEN and CDR2 as SYDVKM. J was trimmed by 6 bases and V by 11 bases; bases with no gene match: 7. DNA of the CDR3: TGTGCCGCCACCCGGGACAGTAATTCACCCCTCCACTTT. Amino acid sequence: CAATRDSNSPLHF.

The sample holds many counts of this clonotype. The rearrangement joins TRBV19 to TRBJ1-3, with 9 bases that match TRBD1. J gave up 1 base and V 3 bases, and 4 bases lay outside the gene matches. Germline CDR1 and CDR2: LNHDA and SQIVND (reference sequence). CDR3 length: 16 amino acids. The CDR3 DNA sequence: TGTGCCAGTAGTATCCACGGGACAGGGTCTGGAAACACCATATATTTT. This encodes CASSIHGTGSGNTIYF.

This clonotype was seen ten or more times. This chain links TRBV5-8 with TRBJ2-3, with D possibly being TRBD2 (7 bases). The CDR3 has 13 residues. V lost 0 bases and J 9 bases, leaving 11 bases between the germline ends. CDR1 and CDR2 (germline): SGHTS, YDEGEE. CDR3 region: CASSLGGGHTQYF. The DNA of the CDR3 is TGTGCCAGCAGCTTGGGGGGGGGGCACACGCAGTATTTT.

Many counts were recorded for this clonotype. The V call is TRBV2, the J call TRBJ2-7; D is possibly TRBD2 (6 bases). The CDR3 runs 14 residues. The V and J ends lost 5 bases and 13 bases respectively, with 24 bases between them. Germline CDR1 SNHLY, CDR2 FYNNEI. Here the CDR3 reads CASSPTRTNKKEYF. In nucleotides, the CDR3 is TGTGCCAGCAGTCCCACCAGGACTAACAAAAAGGAATACTTC. Supplemented by reference TRBV2 and TRBJ2-7, the full variable domain reads EPEVTQTPSHQVTQMGQEVILRCVPISNHLYFYWYRQILGQKVEFLVSFYNNEISEKSEIFDDQFSVERPDGSNFTLKIRSTKLEDSAMYFCASSPTRTNKKEYFGPGTRLTVT.

This clonotype occurred many times. This sequence joins TRBV18 and TRBJ2-3, with D tentatively TRBD1 or TRBD2 (5 bases each). V shed 3 bases and J shed 3 bases, with 16 bases lying between them. Germline assignment: CDR1 KGHSH and CDR2 LQKENI. CDR3 length: 16 amino acids. The CDR3, as DNA: TGTGCCAGCTCACCTGAGGGGCCTTTGTTGACAGATACGCAGTATTTT. It codes for CASSPEGPLLTDTQYF. Combining the CDR3 with reference TRBV18 and TRBJ2-3 gives the whole variable domain NAGVMQNPRHLVRRRGQEARLRCSPMKGHSHVYWYRQLPEEGLKFMVYLQKENIIDESGMPKERFSAEFPKEGPSILRIQQVVRGDSAAYFCASSPEGPLLTDTQYFGPGTRLTVL.

In this sample, this clonotype turned up many times. This sequence joins TRBV5-6 and TRBJ1-2; tentative D call: TRBD1 (5 bases). With 3 bases removed from V and 2 bases from J, the gap between germline ends came to 8 bases. Germline V CDR1 and CDR2: SGHDT, YYEEEE. This CDR3 is built from 13 residues. The CDR3 region has the DNA TGTGCCAGCAGCTCCAGACAGAACTATGGCTACACCTTC. Translated, it gives CASSSRQNYGYTF.

The table lists this clonotype with many counts. The chain combines TRBV7-2 with TRBJ2-7, with 8 bases fitting TRBD1. V lost 5 bases and J lost 4; bases outside the gene matches: 10. The CDR3 is made up of 15 amino acids. Germline V lookup: CDR1 SGHTA, CDR2 FQGNSA. The CDR3 reads CASSALGRGRYEQYF. CDR3 sequence (DNA): TGTGCCAGCAGCGCCCTGGGCAGGGGGCGGTACGAGCAGTACTTC.

The chain uses TRBV20-1 and TRBJ1-5; a weak D match, TRBD1 (6 bases). Germline assignment: CDR1 DFQATT and CDR2 SNEGSKA (reference sequence). The CDR3 is made up of 16 amino acids. Trimming took off 0 bases at V and 4 bases at J, with 16 bases between the two ends. CDR3 residues: CSAREGRGVENQPQHF. CDR3 DNA: TGCAGTGCTAGAGAGGGCAGGGGTGTAGAGAATCAGCCCCAGCATTTT.

V is TRBV10-3 and J is TRBJ1-6; 9 bases fit TRBD1. V was pared by 6 bases and J by 7 bases, with 10 bases of the junction left unmatched. There are 16 residues in the CDR3. Germline loops: CDR1 ENHRY, CDR2 SYGVKD. The CDR3 spells CAISPDDRGTNSPLHF. Written as DNA, the CDR3 is TGTGCCATCAGCCCGGATGACAGGGGGACCAATTCACCCCTCCACTTT.

In its sample, this clonotype was seen many times. The rearrangement joins TRBV9 to TRBJ1-4; 7 nucleotides match TRBD1. The CDR3 runs 16 residues. The germline V gene has CDR1 SGDLS and CDR2 YYNGEE. V lost 0 bases to trimming and J lost 6 bases; unmatched junction nucleotides: 8. The CDR3 is CASSVETGGGDEKLFF. CDR3 nucleotides: TGTGCCAGCAGCGTAGAAACGGGAGGGGGCGATGAAAAACTGTTTTTT. The variable domain in full, completed from reference TRBV9 and TRBJ1-4, reads DSGVTQTPKHLITATGQRVTLRCSPRSGDLSVYWYQQSLDQGLQFLIQYYNGEERAKGNILERFSAQQFPDLHSELNLSSLELGDSALYFCASSVETGGGDEKLFFGSGTQLSVL.